These 5 T cell receptor beta chains were sequenced from one sample in a study of blood T cell repertoires in COVID-19. Here immunoSEQ multiplex PCR was the method, and the copy in TCRdb shows in-frame clones only, minus some. The sample gives about 180,000 clones, around nine tenths of which show up once; roughly 0.58% is in the top ten. The source material was peripheral blood. The receptors were gathered from a man aged 60 to 69 with COVID-19, enrolled during active disease.

The chain is built from TRBV21-1 and TRBJ2-6; the D segment call TRBD1 is taken from the table without a DNA check. TRBV21-1 corresponds to a pseudogene. The CDR3 is 18 residues long. CDR3 sequence reads: CASSKAGAKDSGANVLTF. The CDR3, as DNA: TGTGCCAGCAGCAAAGCAGGGGCTAAGGACTCTGGGGCCAACGTCCTGACTTTC.

The V gene is TRBV10-3, the J gene TRBJ2-3, with 10 positions matching TRBD2. V gave up 11 bases and J gave up 2 bases; unmatched junction bases: 7. The CDR3 loop spans 14 amino acids. CDR1 is ENHRY and CDR2 is SYGVKD in the germline V gene. The CDR3 is CASGTSEITDTQYF. CDR3 sequence (DNA): TGTGCCTCGGGGACTAGCGAGATCACAGATACGCAGTATTTT.

The chain is built from TRBV2 and TRBJ1-5; 8 nucleotides agree with TRBD1. From germline, CDR1 is SNHLY and CDR2 FYNNEI. After removal of 6 bases from V and 5 bases from J, the junction contained 6 bases not matched to a gene. The CDR3 is made up of 14 amino acids. The CDR3 DNA follows: TGTGCCAGCAGCGCTACAGGGGGTTATCAGCCCCAGCATTTT. As protein: CASSATGGYQPQHF.

This chain connects TRBV18 to TRBJ1-1, with 7 bases fitting TRBD1. V lost 3 bases to trimming and J lost 0 bases; unmatched junction nucleotides: 4. Germline V gives CDR1 KGHSH, CDR2 LQKENI. The CDR3 has 15 amino acids. The CDR3: CASSPGQTMNTEAFF. CDR3 in DNA: TGTGCCAGCTCACCGGGACAGACTATGAACACTGAAGCTTTCTTT.

V and J are TRBV24-1 and TRBJ1-5; 7 positions match TRBD1. CDR1 and CDR2 from the germline V gene are KGHDR and SFDVKD. CDR3 length: 15 residues. With V trimmed by 2 bases and J by 7 bases, 7 bases remained unmatched. DNA for the CDR3: TGTGCCACCAGTGATTCACAGGGGTCGAGGCAGCCCCAGCATTTT. Translation gives CATSDSQGSRQPQHF.